Shown below are 24 T cell receptor beta chains from a single sample sequenced in a study of shared clonotypes between healthy human individuals. TCRdb keeps only in-frame clones here, not all; method: immunoSEQ multiplex PCR. The sample contains 2 million to 2.5 million clones, 95% of which appear only once. The sequenced sample was naive CD4+ T cells sorted from blood. Subset meaning: CD45RA+ positively selected. The receptor source for this set is a man between 18 and 29 years old in good health.

J is TRBJ1-5 and V is TRBV2; TRBD1 is a possible D gene (5 bases). V dropped 5 bases and J dropped 1 base, with 6 bases sitting between them. This CDR3 is 13 amino acids long. Germline CDR1 reads SNHLY; CDR2 reads FYNNEI. CDR3 protein: CASSWDSNQPQHF. CDR3 nucleotides: TGTGCCAGCAGTTGGGACAGCAATCAGCCCCAGCATTTT. The full variable domain, in which reference TRBV2 and TRBJ1-5 provide the parts outside the CDR3, is EPEVTQTPSHQVTQMGQEVILRCVPISNHLYFYWYRQILGQKVEFLVSFYNNEISEKSEIFDDQFSVERPDGSNFTLKIRSTKLEDSAMYFCASSWDSNQPQHFGDGTRLSIL.

V and J are TRBV7-9 and TRBJ2-7; D is ambiguous. Germline CDR1 is SEHNR and CDR2 is FQNEAQ (reference sequence). The CDR3 consists of 12 residues. The ends were cut back, 1 base at V and 12 bases at J, with 13 bases in the middle. CDR3 nucleotide sequence: TGTGCCAGCAGCTTAGATTACCCGGACCTGTACTTC. Protein: CASSLDYPDLYF.

Notes on this clone: The sample has other DNA sequences that encode this CDR3 too. V and J are TRBV6-6 and TRBJ2-7, with TRBD1 as a possible D gene (5 bases). The CDR3 covers 15 residues. CDR1 and CDR2 from the germline V gene are MNHNY and SVGAGI (reference sequence). Trimming removed 4 bases from V and 0 bases from J, with 13 bases in between. CDR3 in amino acids: CASSSPGLSSYEQYF. CDR3 nucleotide sequence: TGTGCCAGCAGTTCCCCAGGGTTAAGCTCCTACGAGCAGTACTTC.

The chain has TRBV4-3 and TRBJ1-3; TRBD1 might be the D (5 bases). CDR3 length: 14 residues. From germline, CDR1 is LGHNA and CDR2 YSLEER. With 0 bases removed from V and 7 bases from J, the gap between germline ends came to 10 bases. The DNA of the CDR3 is TGCGCCAGCAGCCAAGAAATGGGGCTGAACACCATATATTTT. Protein sequence: CASSQEMGLNTIYF.

This chain joins TRBV5-6 and TRBJ2-4; D is unresolved. V was trimmed by 4 bases and J by 0 bases, leaving 11 bases between them. The CDR3 has 15 amino acids. Germline-derived CDR1 and CDR2 are SGHDT and YYEEEE. The CDR3 DNA follows: TGTGCCAGCAGCCTGGGTGAAATAGCCAAAAACATTCAGTACTTC. Encoded protein: CASSLGEIAKNIQYF.

The V call is TRBV6-5, the J call TRBJ1-2; D is uncertain. The germline gives CDR1 MNHEY, CDR2 SVGAGI. CDR3 length equals 12 residues. The V end was cut by 5 bases, the J end by 4 bases, with 8 bases between. The CDR3 DNA reads TGTGCCAGCAGTGTGGGAGGCTATGGCTACACCTTC. It specifies CASSVGGYGYTF.

This chain links TRBV2 with TRBJ2-7; TRBD1 aligns across 8 bases. CDR3 length: 16 amino acids. Germline V gene data show CDR1 as SNHLY and CDR2 as FYNNEI. The V gene end was trimmed by 2 bases and the J gene end by 3 bases; junction bases not matched to a gene: 9. The CDR3 here is CASSESWGTGSYEQYF. CDR3 nucleotide sequence: TGTGCCAGCAGTGAAAGTTGGGGGACAGGAAGCTACGAGCAGTACTTC.

In DNA form, the CDR3 reads TGTGCCAGCGGCAGACAGGCAAACTACGAGCAGTACTTC. Translation gives CASGRQANYEQYF. V and J are TRBV5-4 and TRBJ2-7; D might be TRBD1 (6 bases). Germline-derived CDR1 and CDR2 are SGHNT and YYREEE (reference sequence). V dropped 7 bases and J dropped 3 bases, with 14 bases sitting between them. The length of the CDR3 is 13 residues.

The chain combines TRBV6-5 with TRBJ2-3, with D perhaps matching TRBD1 or TRBD2 (6 bases each). V was cut by 4 bases and J by 4 bases, with 15 bases left in between. Germline loops: CDR1 MNHEY, CDR2 SVGAGI. There are 15 residues in the CDR3. The CDR3 sequence: CASSSPPRGADTQYF. CDR3 bases: TGTGCCAGCAGTTCCCCCCCGAGGGGGGCAGATACGCAGTATTTT.

The rearrangement joins TRBV9 to TRBJ2-5, with 9 bases fitting TRBD2. The ends lost 3 bases at V and 5 bases at J; junction bases unmatched: 8. The CDR3 extends over 15 amino acids. Germline loops: CDR1 SGDLS, CDR2 YYNGEE. CDR3 in DNA: TGTGCCAGCAGCGCGGCGGGGGGGCGAGATGAGACCCAGTACTTC. This sequence encodes CASSAAGGRDETQYF.

This chain links TRBV5-4 with TRBJ2-1, with 9 bases fitting TRBD2. Losses at the gene ends were 3 bases for V and 6 bases for J; bases not matched to a gene: 13. The length of the CDR3 is 17 residues. Germline V gene sequence: CDR1 SGHNT, CDR2 YYREEE (reference sequence). The CDR3 bases are TGTGCCAGCAGCTCGGAAGATCTGACTAGCGGATCCAATGAGCAGTTCTTC. Translating gives CASSSEDLTSGSNEQFF. Variable domain in full (rest from reference TRBV5-4 and TRBJ2-1): ETGVTQSPTHLIKTRGQQVTLRCSSQSGHNTVSWYQQALGQGPQFIFQYYREEENGRGNFPPRFSGLQFPNYSSELNVNALELDDSALYLCASSSEDLTSGSNEQFFGPGTRLTVL.

J is TRBJ1-5 and V is TRBV4-1; D is perhaps TRBD1 (5 bases). Trimming shortened V by 0 bases and J by 1 base, and 13 bases separated the two germline ends. The germline V gene encodes CDR1 MGHRA and CDR2 YSYEKL. The CDR3 spans 17 residues. This CDR3 is CASSQEGGRASNQPQHF. As DNA, the CDR3 is TGCGCCAGCAGCCAAGAAGGCGGCAGGGCGAGCAATCAGCCCCAGCATTTT.

V and J are TRBV5-1 and TRBJ2-5; 8 bases match TRBD1. V gave up 1 base and J gave up 9 bases; unmatched junction bases: 11. Per germline, CDR1 SGHRS and CDR2 YFSETQ. The CDR3 is 15 residues long. The CDR3 region has the DNA TGCGCCAGCAGCTTGCGGGGACAGGACGTCGAATCCCAGTACTTC. This sequence encodes CASSLRGQDVESQYF.

The rearrangement uses TRBV5-6 and TRBJ2-3, with 8 positions matching TRBD1. Per the germline V gene, CDR1 is SGHDT and CDR2 is YYEEEE. Trimming removed 4 bases from V and 6 bases from J; junction bases left unmatched: 4. The CDR3 contains 13 residues. For the CDR3, the DNA is TGTGCCAGCAGCCGAGACAGGGGTGATACGCAGTATTTT. Translation gives CASSRDRGDTQYF.

This clone was observed once. The chain joins TRBV13 to TRBJ1-5; D is unresolved. The CDR3 is 14 amino acids. CDR1 is PRHDT and CDR2 is FYEKMQ in the germline V gene (reference sequence). Trimming shortened V by 7 bases and J by 4 bases, and 14 bases separated the two germline ends. CDR3 DNA: TGTGCCAGCACCAATTATGGAGGGAATCAGCCCCAGCATTTT. As protein: CASTNYGGNQPQHF.

The chain combines TRBV14 with TRBJ2-7; D is perhaps TRBD1 (5 bases). Germline assignment: CDR1 SGHDN and CDR2 FVKESK. The V end lost 1 base, the J end lost 7 bases, and 14 bases lay between the germline ends. CDR3 size: 14 residues. The CDR3 DNA reads TGTGCCAGCAGCCAAGTGCGTAAAGGGGCGGAGCAGTACTTC. Its protein product is CASSQVRKGAEQYF.

The gene calls are TRBV5-1 and TRBJ2-2; D not resolved. The V end was cut by 5 bases, the J end by 7 bases, with 9 bases between. The CDR3 spans 12 residues. The V gene's germline CDR1 is SGHRS and CDR2 YFSETQ. The CDR3 here is CASSDGNGELFF. The CDR3 nucleotides read TGCGCCAGCAGTGACGGAAACGGGGAGCTGTTTTTT.

V usage is TRBV4-1 and J usage is TRBJ1-6; D unresolved. Germline CDR1 MGHRA, CDR2 YSYEKL. This CDR3 spans 14 amino acids. The V gene lost 4 bases and the J gene lost 10 bases, with 14 bases spanning the gap. Here the CDR3 reads CASSPSGSYSPLHF. The CDR3 DNA reads as TGCGCCAGCAGCCCCTCCGGGTCCTACTCACCCCTCCACTTT.

The DNA for the CDR3 is TGTGCCACCAGCAGAGATATAGATGAAAAACTGTTTTTT. This translates into CATSRDIDEKLFF. The chain carries TRBV15 and TRBJ1-4; D gene unclear. Trimming took 0 bases from V and 6 from J, leaving 5 bases between them. The CDR3 spans 13 residues. Germline V CDR1 and CDR2: LNHNV, YYDKDF (reference sequence).

The gene calls are TRBV2 and TRBJ1-5, with D possibly matching TRBD1 (5 bases). V lost 7 bases, J lost 1 base, and 11 bases lay in between. The germline V gene encodes CDR1 SNHLY and CDR2 FYNNEI. The CDR3 spans 14 residues. The CDR3 here is CASTEGRSNQPQHF. The CDR3 nucleotides are TGTGCCAGCACCGAGGGGCGAAGCAATCAGCCCCAGCATTTT. Together with reference TRBV2 and TRBJ1-5, the CDR3 gives the full variable domain: EPEVTQTPSHQVTQMGQEVILRCVPISNHLYFYWYRQILGQKVEFLVSFYNNEISEKSEIFDDQFSVERPDGSNFTLKIRSTKLEDSAMYFCASTEGRSNQPQHFGDGTRLSIL.

This chain connects TRBV7-2 to TRBJ2-3, with D unresolved. CDR3 length equals 14 residues. Germline V gene sequence: CDR1 SGHTA, CDR2 FQGNSA. V was clipped by 6 bases and J by 0 bases, with 10 bases between them. The CDR3 sequence is CASRLGPSTDTQYF. The CDR3 DNA is TGTGCCAGCAGGCTTGGGCCTAGCACAGATACGCAGTATTTT.

The chain joins TRBV6-1 to TRBJ1-2; D might be TRBD1 (5 bases). Trimming removed 3 bases from V and 4 bases from J, with 21 bases in between. This CDR3 is built from 17 residues. In germline, CDR1 is MNHNS, CDR2 SASEGT. CDR3 in amino acids: CASSDEYGRGPAYGYTF. For the CDR3, the DNA is TGTGCCAGCAGTGACGAATACGGGAGGGGACCGGCCTATGGCTACACCTTC.

CDR3 nucleotides: TGTGCCAGCAGCCCCGGGACAGGGGGCAGGGGTGAAAAACTGTTTTTT. Translated, it gives CASSPGTGGRGEKLFF. This chain connects TRBV13 to TRBJ1-4, with TRBD1 identical over 12 bases. In germline, CDR1 is PRHDT, CDR2 FYEKMQ (reference sequence). V was pared by 5 bases and J by 7 bases, with 8 bases of the junction left unmatched. The length of the CDR3 is 16 residues.

This sequence joins TRBV27 and TRBJ2-7, with a tentative D call TRBD2 (5 bases). CDR3 length equals 14 residues. Germline values: CDR1 MNHEY, CDR2 SMNVEV (reference sequence). V lost 5 bases and J lost 2, with 13 bases in between. CDR3 loop: CASSDRGRTYEQYF. CDR3 DNA sequence: TGTGCCAGCAGTGACCGCGGGCGGACCTACGAGCAGTACTTC.